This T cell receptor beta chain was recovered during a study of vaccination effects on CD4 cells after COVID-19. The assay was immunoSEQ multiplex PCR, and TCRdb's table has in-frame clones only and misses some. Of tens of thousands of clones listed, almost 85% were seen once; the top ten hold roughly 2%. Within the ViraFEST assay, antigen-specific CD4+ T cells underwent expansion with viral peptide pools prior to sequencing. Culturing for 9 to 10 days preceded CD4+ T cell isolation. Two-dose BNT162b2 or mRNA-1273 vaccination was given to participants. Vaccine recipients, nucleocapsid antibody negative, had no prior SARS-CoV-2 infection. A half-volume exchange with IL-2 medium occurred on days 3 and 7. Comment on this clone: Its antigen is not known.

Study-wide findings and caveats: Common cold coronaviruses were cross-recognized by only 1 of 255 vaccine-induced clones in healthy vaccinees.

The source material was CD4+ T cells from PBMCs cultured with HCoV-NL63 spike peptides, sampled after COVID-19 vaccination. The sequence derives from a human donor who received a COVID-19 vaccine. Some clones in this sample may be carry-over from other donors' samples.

CDR3: CASSQAGHLFSYNSPLHF. The DNA of the CDR3 is TGCGCCAGCAGCCAAGCGGGACACCTCTTCTCCTATAATTCACCCCTCCACTTT. The rearrangement joins TRBV4-1 to TRBJ1-6, with D perhaps matching TRBD1 (6 bases). In germline, CDR1 is MGHRA, CDR2 YSYEKL. The CDR3 is 18 residues long. V was trimmed by 1 base and J by 0 bases, leaving 13 bases between them.